The T cell receptor beta chain under discussion was sequenced for a study of cytomegalovirus exposure and HLA in healthy donors. The germline CDR1 and CDR2 sequences are MDHEN and SYDVKM. Germline trimming cut 6 bases from V and 8 bases from J; bases unmatched to any gene: 10. The CDR3 covers 15 residues. The PCR was carried out with 60 Vbeta primers and 13 Jbeta primers. TCRdb's copy holds only in-frame clones and misses some; the assay was immunoSEQ multiplex PCR. The sample lists about 160,000 clones; 65% to 85% were seen once. Study-wide results and limits: An analysis that came later showed most CMV-associated TCR beta chains appearing HLA-restricted. It emerged from a later analysis that several of the most significant clusters appeared to be linked to common viral pathogens.

In nominal health when sampled, donors likely had unrecorded immune exposures nonetheless. Note on this clone: The antigen is undetermined.

Sample: PBMCs. This chain joins TRBV28 and TRBJ2-1; 10 nucleotides match TRBD2. The TCR originated in a woman younger than 30 in good health and CMV-seronegative. CDR3 bases: TGTGCCAGCAGCACCGAGCTAGCGGGAGCGGATGAGCAGTTCTTC. This codes for CASSTELAGADEQFF.